The T cell receptor (beta chain) described here comes from a study of OX40 agonist ivuxolimab in advanced cancers. Study-wide findings and caveats: Dosing at 0.1 to 3.0 mg/kg was accompanied by clonal expansion of CD4+ and CD8+ blood T cells by week 6.

A word on this clone: Its antigen is currently unknown.

Measured with immunoSEQ multiplex PCR; TCRdb has only the in-frame clones, and not every one. The sample has tens of thousands of clones; around 87% are singletons. CDR3 length: 15 residues. Per germline, CDR1 ENHRY and CDR2 SYGVKD. After removal of 0 bases from V and 7 bases from J, the junction contained 5 bases not matched to a gene. Sequencing used CD4+ or CD8+ T cells sorted from blood, obtained in a trial of the OX40 agonist ivuxolimab. The J gene is TRBJ1-2, the V gene TRBV10-3; 10 nucleotides align to TRBD1. This clonotype originated in an adult with an advanced solid tumor such as melanoma, head and neck, liver or kidney cancer. The CDR3 sequence: CAISESGGQGFGYTF. DNA for the CDR3: TGTGCCATCAGTGAGTCGGGGGGACAGGGGTTTGGCTACACCTTC.